Presented here are 25 T cell receptor beta chains from one specimen sequenced in a study of immune characterization of retroperitoneal liposarcoma. TCRdb analysed the PCR reads with MiXCR anew, one entry per CDR3 protein. The sample records around 20,000 distinct CDR3 sequences, 37% being singletons. Sequencing used blood. Receptor source: a male donor with retroperitoneal liposarcoma.

This clonotype was seen once. The chain carries TRBV5-6 and TRBJ2-7, with a tentative D call TRBD2 (7 bases). The DNA matches TRBJ2-5 better at its end, which makes the J call doubtful. CDR3 length: 16 residues. The V gene's germline CDR1 is SGHDT and CDR2 YYEEEE. The CDR3 DNA is TGTGCCAGCAGCTTACTAGGGGGGGGGCCTTGGGAGACCCAGTACTTC. Its protein product is CASSLLGGGPWETQYF.

As regards this clonotype: The CDR3 carries no conserved terminal phenylalanine or tryptophan, so it likely arises from a read error. The limits of the CDR3 on the DNA are not certain, so only TCRdb's listed CDR3 is given. The chain has TRBV6-5 and TRBJ2-4; no DNA check was done on the table's D call, TRBD1. In germline, CDR1 is MNHEY, CDR2 SVGAGI. The CDR3 spans 22 amino acids, including both terminal residues. The CDR3 protein is CASSYSGTGGAYGELAKNIQCS.

This clonotype was counted once. The V gene is TRBV7-6, the J gene TRBJ2-5; D gene ambiguous. This CDR3 contains 12 residues. Germline V gene data show CDR1 as SGHVS and CDR2 as FNYEAQ. The V gene lost 2 bases and the J gene lost 5 bases, with 6 bases spanning the gap. The CDR3 is CASSLKLETQYF. The DNA for the CDR3 is TGTGCCAGCAGCTTAAAGCTTGAGACCCAGTACTTC.

The chain has TRBV6-1 and TRBJ2-2, with D possibly matching TRBD2 (5 bases). Germline values: CDR1 MNHNS, CDR2 SASEGT. CDR3 length: 16 amino acids. V lost 6 bases, J lost 4 bases, and 18 bases lay in between. The DNA for the CDR3 is TGTGCCAGCAGGACCCCCGGGGTGGTGAGCACCGGGGAGCTGTTTTTT. Protein product: CASRTPGVVSTGELFF.

This chain links TRBV7-2 with TRBJ2-1, with D perhaps TRBD1 or TRBD2 (5 bases each). Germline CDR1 reads SGHTA; CDR2 reads FQGNSA. This CDR3 spans 13 amino acids. V was trimmed by 3 bases and J by 5 bases, leaving 8 bases between them. CDR3 in DNA: TGTGCCAGCAGCTTGGGACCTGACAATGAGCAGTTCTTC. It encodes CASSLGPDNEQFF. The variable domain in full, with the rest retrieved from reference TRBV7-2 and TRBJ2-1, is GAGVSQSPSNKVTEKGKDVELRCDPISGHTALYWYRQSLGQGLEFLIYFQGNSAPDKSGLPSDRFSAERTGGSVSTLTIQRTQQEDSAVYLCASSLGPDNEQFFGPGTRLTVL.

This clonotype was recorded at least ten times. The chain joins TRBV27 to TRBJ2-6; no clear D gene. The CDR3 runs to 14 residues. With 0 bases removed from V and 1 base from J, the gap between germline ends came to 1 base. Germline V gives CDR1 MNHEY, CDR2 SMNVEV (reference sequence). The CDR3 here is CASSLSSGANVLTF. CDR3 nucleotide sequence: TGTGCCAGCAGTTTATCGTCTGGGGCCAACGTCCTGACTTTC.

This chain uses TRBV7-2 with TRBJ1-3, with a tentative D call TRBD1 (5 bases). Between the trimmed V and J ends, which lost 5 bases and 8 bases, there was a span of 19 bases. Germline V gene data show CDR1 as SGHTA and CDR2 as FQGNSA. The CDR3 has 15 residues. The CDR3 reads CASSARRVPRDTIYF. Here the CDR3 DNA reads TGTGCCAGCAGCGCGCGCAGGGTCCCCAGGGACACCATATATTTT.

Note on this clonotype: An end of the junction differs from the germline gene, which may be a read error. CDR3 sequence: CASREGGPLKNIQYF. CDR3 sequence (DNA): TGTGCCAGCAGGGAAGGGGGACCGTTGAAAAACATTCAGTACTTC. The chain couples TRBV6-1 to TRBJ2-7, with a weak D call TRBD1 (6 bases). Gene TRBJ2-4 matches the end of the DNA better, so the J call may be wrong. Germline values: CDR1 MNHNS, CDR2 SASEGT. The CDR3 runs 15 residues.

In this sample, this clonotype turned up a few times. The chain uses TRBV6-4 and TRBJ2-1; D might be TRBD2 (5 bases). The CDR3 loop spans 15 amino acids. The V gene lost 9 bases and the J gene lost 5 bases, with 20 bases spanning the gap. Germline V gene data show CDR1 as MRHNA and CDR2 as SNTAGT. Written as DNA, the CDR3 is TGTGCCAGGCCATCAAGGTCTAGAGGGCACAATGAGCAGTTCTTC. Its protein product is CARPSRSRGHNEQFF.

This chain uses TRBV12-3 or TRBV12-4 with TRBJ1-2; D perhaps matches TRBD1 (6 bases). The CDR3 is made up of 13 amino acids. Trimming pared 3 bases from V and 2 bases from J, leaving 7 bases between. As DNA, the CDR3 is TGTGCCAGCAGTTTGCAGGGGAACTATGGCTACACCTTC. As protein: CASSLQGNYGYTF.

In the case of this clonotype: One end of the junction does not line up with germline, which may come from a read error. The rearrangement uses TRBV11-2 and TRBJ2-3; no clear D gene. This CDR3 has 10 amino acids. Looked up from germline, CDR1 is SGHAT and CDR2 is FQNNGV. CDR3 sequence (DNA): TGTGCCAGCAGCTTCAATGAGCAGTACTTT. Protein sequence: CASSFNEQYF.

The V gene is TRBV7-4, the J gene TRBJ2-1, with 13 nucleotides matching TRBD2. CDR1 SGHVT and CDR2 SQSDAQ come from the germline V gene. The CDR3 extends over 16 amino acids. The V and J ends lost 5 bases and 13 bases, in that order; junction bases with no gene match: 14. The CDR3 DNA is TGTGCCAGCAGCCGGACTAGCGGGGGTTTTGGAGAGACCCAGTTCTTC. Its protein product is CASSRTSGGFGETQFF.

The chain carries TRBV7-2 and TRBJ2-3, with D uncertain. Germline V gives CDR1 SGHTA, CDR2 FQGNSA. The CDR3 has 14 residues. V lost 5 bases, J lost 4 bases, and 13 bases lay in between. CDR3 DNA sequence: TGTGCCAGCAGCGATGGGCCCCTGGCAGATACGCAGTATTTT. It yields the protein CASSDGPLADTQYF.

Many counts were recorded for this clonotype. V and J are TRBV7-2 and TRBJ1-1; 7 nucleotides agree with TRBD1. The CDR3 contains 16 residues. CDR1 SGHTA and CDR2 FQGNSA come from the germline V gene. Trimming at V came to 1 base and at J to 2 bases, leaving 7 bases not matched to a gene. CDR3 sequence reads: CASSLVEGARNTEAFF. The DNA of the CDR3 is TGTGCCAGCAGCTTAGTGGAGGGGGCGCGTAACACTGAAGCTTTCTTT.

In its sample, this clonotype was seen many times. The chain recombines TRBV12-3 or TRBV12-4 with TRBJ2-1, with a weak D call TRBD2 (6 bases). V was clipped by 4 bases and J by 13 bases, with 11 bases between them. The CDR3 totals 11 residues. The DNA for the CDR3 is TGTGCCAGCAGTTCGGGACTCCTCCAGTTCTTC. Its protein is CASSSGLLQFF.

This sequence joins TRBV11-2 and TRBJ2-1; D is possibly TRBD2 (6 bases). Germline V gives CDR1 SGHAT, CDR2 FQNNGV. Trimming took off 1 base at V and 10 bases at J, with 14 bases between the two ends. The CDR3 loop spans 14 amino acids. This chain's CDR3 is CASSLVRGGVEQFF. The CDR3 DNA follows: TGTGCCAGCAGCTTAGTTCGAGGAGGGGTCGAGCAGTTCTTC. Filled out from reference TRBV11-2 and TRBJ2-1, the complete variable domain reads EAGVAQSPRYKIIEKRQSVAFWCNPISGHATLYWYQQILGQGPKLLIQFQNNGVVDDSQLPKDRFSAERLKGVDSTLKIQPAKLEDSAVYLCASSLVRGGVEQFFGPGTRLTVL.

There are many counts of this clonotype. The J gene is TRBJ2-1, the V gene TRBV7-2; 9 bases are shared with TRBD1. This CDR3 comprises 15 residues. V shed 5 bases and J 2 bases; nucleotides not matched to a gene: 4. Germline loops: CDR1 SGHTA, CDR2 FQGNSA. The CDR3 sequence is CASSADRGAYNEQFF. The DNA of the CDR3 is TGTGCCAGCAGCGCCGACAGGGGGGCCTACAATGAGCAGTTCTTC.

In its sample, this clonotype is medium-sized (0.01 to 0.1%). The CDR3 loop is CASVSGQMNDEQYF. CDR3 DNA sequence: TGTGCCAGCGTCTCTGGACAGATGAACGACGAGCAGTACTTC. The chain has TRBV6-1 and TRBJ2-1, with a weak D call TRBD1 (6 bases). The J call is doubtful: the DNA matches TRBJ2-7 better. The CDR3 covers 14 residues. Looked up from germline, CDR1 is MNHNS and CDR2 is SASEGT.

This chain joins TRBV11-2 and TRBJ2-1, with D possibly TRBD2 on 6 matching bases. The germline CDR1 and CDR2 sequences are SGHAT and FQNNGV. CDR3 length: 17 amino acids. With 3 bases removed from V and 7 bases from J, the gap between germline ends came to 22 bases. DNA for the CDR3: TGTGCCAGCAGCTTCTTCGGCGGGAAAAAAACCAGTAATGAGCAGTTCTTC. Translated: CASSFFGGKKTSNEQFF.

This clonotype was recorded a few times. V is TRBV7-2 and J is TRBJ2-5; TRBD2 matches 9 bases. The end of the DNA is better explained by TRBJ2-1, so the J call may be wrong. Germline CDR1 is SGHTA and CDR2 is FQGNSA. This CDR3 comprises 15 residues. CDR3 sequence: CASSLAGTSSYEQFF. The CDR3 coding sequence is TGTGCCAGCAGCTTAGCGGGGACTAGCTCCTACGAGCAGTTCTTC.

In its sample, this clonotype was seen a few times. The V call is TRBV24-1, the J call TRBJ2-1; no definite D call. The germline V gene has CDR1 KGHDR and CDR2 SFDVKD. CDR3 length: 16 amino acids. V shed 4 bases and J shed 10 bases, with 22 bases lying between them. The CDR3: CATSEPQRRVTYEQFF. For the CDR3, the DNA is TGTGCCACCAGTGAGCCCCAGCGTAGAGTAACCTACGAGCAGTTCTTC.

In its sample, this clonotype was seen a few times. The chain has TRBV11-3 and TRBJ1-1; no clear D. The germline V gene encodes CDR1 SGHNT and CDR2 YENEEA. Trimming pared 4 bases from V and 0 bases from J, leaving 6 bases between. This CDR3 spans 13 amino acids. The CDR3 spells CASSSNLNTEAFF. The CDR3 nucleotides are TGTGCCAGCAGCTCTAACTTGAACACTGAAGCTTTCTTT.

This clonotype was counted ten times or more. The J gene is TRBJ2-6, the V gene TRBV11-2; 7 bases line up with TRBD2. Germline trimming cut 1 base from V and 4 bases from J; bases unmatched to any gene: 4. The V gene's germline CDR1 is SGHAT and CDR2 FQNNGV. The length of the CDR3 is 16 residues. The CDR3 DNA sequence: TGTGCCAGCAGCTTAGCGGGGGGTTTAGGGGCCAACGTCCTGACTTTC. It codes for CASSLAGGLGANVLTF.

There are a few counts of this clonotype. This chain links TRBV7-2 with TRBJ2-1; perhaps TRBD2 as D (5 bases). V was shortened by 4 bases and J by 13 bases, with 26 bases between the two germline ends. CDR1 SGHTA and CDR2 FQGNSA come from the germline V gene. The length of the CDR3 is 16 residues. Here the CDR3 reads CASSSGGSPIGETQFF. In DNA, the CDR3 is TGTGCCAGCAGCTCGGGCGGGTCCCCAATAGGAGAGACCCAGTTCTTC.

The CDR3 spells CASSRGPGQGNYGYTF. The CDR3 nucleotides are TGCGCCAGCAGCCGAGGGCCGGGACAGGGGAACTATGGCTACACCTTC. The rearrangement links TRBV5-1 to TRBJ1-2; 10 positions agree with TRBD1. The CDR3 sequence is 16 residues long. The V segment lost 4 bases and the J segment 2 bases; nucleotides outside the gene matches: 8. CDR1 and CDR2 from the germline V gene are SGHRS and YFSETQ.